This record concerns one T cell receptor (beta chain) sequence. The data derive from a study of post-analysis software for immune sequencing data. Libraries were made from TCR beta cDNA, and they carried unique molecular identifiers. Each CDR3 protein is one row after TCRdb ran MiXCR on the PCR reads. The sample comprises roughly 600,000 distinct CDR3 sequences, around 47% of which are singletons, and roughly 1.7% rests with the top ten. Sequencing input: blood. The sequence was collected from a girl aged 5 to 17 with multiple sclerosis.

The CDR3 is CASSQEIGSGVNGYTF. The DNA for the CDR3 is TGTGCCAGCAGCCAAGAAATAGGGTCAGGGGTAAATGGCTACACCTTC. The chain links TRBV3-1 to TRBJ1-2; perhaps TRBD1 as D (6 bases). The germline CDR1 and CDR2 sequences are LGHDT and YNNKEL (reference sequence). V was cut by 0 bases and J by 6 bases, with 17 bases left in between. This CDR3 is built from 16 residues.